This T cell receptor beta chain comes out of a study of T cells in Graves' hyperthyroidism and ophthalmopathy. About the research overall: Blood from the periphery was taken at initial diagnosis, before any treatment. Broader study findings: A median around 6.4 months before onset, the model predicted ophthalmopathy.

This clonotype occurred many times. Its antigen is still unknown. Amplification yielded TCR beta CDR3 regions, with RNA transcripts as the source. HTBI primers were used for first-round RT-PCR of the TCR CDR3. In TCRdb, the multiplex PCR reads were re-called with MiXCR into one record per CDR3 protein. The sample contains roughly 700,000 distinct CDR3 sequences, 11% to 15% of which appear only once. Calling Graves' hyperthyroidism stable meant ophthalmopathy did not progress within 18 months. Reasons for excluding patients were uncontrolled infection, other autoimmune disease, pregnancy or lactation. Specimen: blood. The TCR sequence derives from a woman between 18 and 29 years old with Graves' hyperthyroidism.

Written as DNA, the CDR3 is TGTGCCAGCACCCCCCAGGGGGCTAGCGGGACAGATACGCAGTATTTT. Protein product: CASTPQGASGTDTQYF. The gene calls are TRBV28 and TRBJ2-3; D possibly uses TRBD1 or TRBD2 (8 bases each). This CDR3 contains 16 residues. Deletions cut 7 bases from V and 3 bases from J, with 20 bases between. Germline V gives CDR1 MDHEN, CDR2 SYDVKM.